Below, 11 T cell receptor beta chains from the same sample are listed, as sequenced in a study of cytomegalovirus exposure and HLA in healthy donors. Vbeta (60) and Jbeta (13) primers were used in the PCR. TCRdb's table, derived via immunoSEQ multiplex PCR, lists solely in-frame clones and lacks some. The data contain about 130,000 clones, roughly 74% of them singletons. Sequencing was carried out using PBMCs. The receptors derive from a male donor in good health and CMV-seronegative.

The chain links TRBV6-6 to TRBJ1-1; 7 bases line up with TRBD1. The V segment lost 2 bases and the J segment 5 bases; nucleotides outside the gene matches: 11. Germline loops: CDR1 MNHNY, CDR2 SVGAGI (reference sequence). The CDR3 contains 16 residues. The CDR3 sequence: CASSYRTGRSGTEAFF. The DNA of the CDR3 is TGTGCCAGCAGTTACAGGACAGGAAGGTCTGGGACTGAAGCTTTCTTT.

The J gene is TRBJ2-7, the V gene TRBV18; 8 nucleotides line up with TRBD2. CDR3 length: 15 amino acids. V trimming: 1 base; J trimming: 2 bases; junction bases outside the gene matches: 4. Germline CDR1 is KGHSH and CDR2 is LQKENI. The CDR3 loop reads CASSPQNSGTYEQYF. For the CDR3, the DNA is TGTGCCAGCTCACCACAAAATAGCGGGACCTACGAGCAGTACTTC.

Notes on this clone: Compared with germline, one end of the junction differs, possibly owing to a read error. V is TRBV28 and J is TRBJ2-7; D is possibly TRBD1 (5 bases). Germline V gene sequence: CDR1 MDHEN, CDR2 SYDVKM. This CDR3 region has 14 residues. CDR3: CASSSETASHEQYF. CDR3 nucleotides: TGTGCCAGCAGTTCGGAGACAGCCTCCCACGAGCAGTACTTC.

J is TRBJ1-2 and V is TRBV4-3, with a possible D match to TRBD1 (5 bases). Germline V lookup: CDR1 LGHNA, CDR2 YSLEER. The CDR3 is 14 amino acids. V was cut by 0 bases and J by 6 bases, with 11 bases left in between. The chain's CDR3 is CASSQDRQPNGYTF. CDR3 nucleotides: TGCGCCAGCAGCCAAGATAGACAGCCGAATGGCTACACCTTC.

The CDR3 spells CASSQEAGGLQETQYF. CDR3 in DNA: TGCGCCAGCAGCCAAGAGGCGGGGGGCCTCCAAGAGACCCAGTACTTC. This chain joins TRBV4-3 and TRBJ2-5; 8 bases line up with TRBD2. The germline gives CDR1 LGHNA, CDR2 YSLEER. This CDR3 has 16 amino acids. V trimming: 0 bases; J trimming: 1 base; junction bases outside the gene matches: 4.

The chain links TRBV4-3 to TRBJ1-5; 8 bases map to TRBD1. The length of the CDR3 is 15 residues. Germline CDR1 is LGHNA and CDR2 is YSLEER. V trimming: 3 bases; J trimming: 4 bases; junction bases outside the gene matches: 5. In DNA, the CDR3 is TGCGCCAGCAGCCAGGTGACAGGGGCTAATCAGCCCCAGCATTTT. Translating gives CASSQVTGANQPQHF.

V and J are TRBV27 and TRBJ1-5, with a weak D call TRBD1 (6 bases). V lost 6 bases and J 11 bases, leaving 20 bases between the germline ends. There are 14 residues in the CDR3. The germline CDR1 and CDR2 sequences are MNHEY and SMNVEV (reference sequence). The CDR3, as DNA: TGTGCCAGCAGCCGAAGCGGGGGGCGGTCGGCCCAGCATTTT. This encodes CASSRSGGRSAQHF.

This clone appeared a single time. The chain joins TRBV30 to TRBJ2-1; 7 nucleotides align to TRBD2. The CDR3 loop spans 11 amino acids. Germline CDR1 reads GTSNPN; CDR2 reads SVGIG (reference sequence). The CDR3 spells CGGARGDEQFF. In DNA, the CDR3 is TGTGGAGGAGCTCGGGGGGATGAGCAGTTCTTC.

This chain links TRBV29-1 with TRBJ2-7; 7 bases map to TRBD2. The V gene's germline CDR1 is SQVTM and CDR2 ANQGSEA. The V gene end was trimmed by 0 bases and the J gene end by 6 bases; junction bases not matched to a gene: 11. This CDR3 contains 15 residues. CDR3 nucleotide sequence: TGCAGCGTTGAAGATAGCGAGACTAGCAACTTCGAGCAGTACTTC. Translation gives CSVEDSETSNFEQYF.

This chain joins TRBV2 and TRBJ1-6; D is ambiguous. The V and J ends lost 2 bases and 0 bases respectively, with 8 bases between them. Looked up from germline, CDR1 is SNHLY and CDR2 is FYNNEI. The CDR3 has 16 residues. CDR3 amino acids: CASSETPSSYNSPLHF. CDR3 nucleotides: TGTGCCAGCAGTGAAACCCCCAGCTCCTATAATTCACCCCTCCACTTT.

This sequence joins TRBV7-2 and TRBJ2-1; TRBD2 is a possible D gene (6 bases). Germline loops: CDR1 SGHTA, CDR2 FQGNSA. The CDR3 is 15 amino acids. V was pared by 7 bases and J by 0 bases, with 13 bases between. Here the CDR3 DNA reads TGTGCCAGCACCTATGGGGGGAACTCCTACAATGAGCAGTTCTTC. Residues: CASTYGGNSYNEQFF.